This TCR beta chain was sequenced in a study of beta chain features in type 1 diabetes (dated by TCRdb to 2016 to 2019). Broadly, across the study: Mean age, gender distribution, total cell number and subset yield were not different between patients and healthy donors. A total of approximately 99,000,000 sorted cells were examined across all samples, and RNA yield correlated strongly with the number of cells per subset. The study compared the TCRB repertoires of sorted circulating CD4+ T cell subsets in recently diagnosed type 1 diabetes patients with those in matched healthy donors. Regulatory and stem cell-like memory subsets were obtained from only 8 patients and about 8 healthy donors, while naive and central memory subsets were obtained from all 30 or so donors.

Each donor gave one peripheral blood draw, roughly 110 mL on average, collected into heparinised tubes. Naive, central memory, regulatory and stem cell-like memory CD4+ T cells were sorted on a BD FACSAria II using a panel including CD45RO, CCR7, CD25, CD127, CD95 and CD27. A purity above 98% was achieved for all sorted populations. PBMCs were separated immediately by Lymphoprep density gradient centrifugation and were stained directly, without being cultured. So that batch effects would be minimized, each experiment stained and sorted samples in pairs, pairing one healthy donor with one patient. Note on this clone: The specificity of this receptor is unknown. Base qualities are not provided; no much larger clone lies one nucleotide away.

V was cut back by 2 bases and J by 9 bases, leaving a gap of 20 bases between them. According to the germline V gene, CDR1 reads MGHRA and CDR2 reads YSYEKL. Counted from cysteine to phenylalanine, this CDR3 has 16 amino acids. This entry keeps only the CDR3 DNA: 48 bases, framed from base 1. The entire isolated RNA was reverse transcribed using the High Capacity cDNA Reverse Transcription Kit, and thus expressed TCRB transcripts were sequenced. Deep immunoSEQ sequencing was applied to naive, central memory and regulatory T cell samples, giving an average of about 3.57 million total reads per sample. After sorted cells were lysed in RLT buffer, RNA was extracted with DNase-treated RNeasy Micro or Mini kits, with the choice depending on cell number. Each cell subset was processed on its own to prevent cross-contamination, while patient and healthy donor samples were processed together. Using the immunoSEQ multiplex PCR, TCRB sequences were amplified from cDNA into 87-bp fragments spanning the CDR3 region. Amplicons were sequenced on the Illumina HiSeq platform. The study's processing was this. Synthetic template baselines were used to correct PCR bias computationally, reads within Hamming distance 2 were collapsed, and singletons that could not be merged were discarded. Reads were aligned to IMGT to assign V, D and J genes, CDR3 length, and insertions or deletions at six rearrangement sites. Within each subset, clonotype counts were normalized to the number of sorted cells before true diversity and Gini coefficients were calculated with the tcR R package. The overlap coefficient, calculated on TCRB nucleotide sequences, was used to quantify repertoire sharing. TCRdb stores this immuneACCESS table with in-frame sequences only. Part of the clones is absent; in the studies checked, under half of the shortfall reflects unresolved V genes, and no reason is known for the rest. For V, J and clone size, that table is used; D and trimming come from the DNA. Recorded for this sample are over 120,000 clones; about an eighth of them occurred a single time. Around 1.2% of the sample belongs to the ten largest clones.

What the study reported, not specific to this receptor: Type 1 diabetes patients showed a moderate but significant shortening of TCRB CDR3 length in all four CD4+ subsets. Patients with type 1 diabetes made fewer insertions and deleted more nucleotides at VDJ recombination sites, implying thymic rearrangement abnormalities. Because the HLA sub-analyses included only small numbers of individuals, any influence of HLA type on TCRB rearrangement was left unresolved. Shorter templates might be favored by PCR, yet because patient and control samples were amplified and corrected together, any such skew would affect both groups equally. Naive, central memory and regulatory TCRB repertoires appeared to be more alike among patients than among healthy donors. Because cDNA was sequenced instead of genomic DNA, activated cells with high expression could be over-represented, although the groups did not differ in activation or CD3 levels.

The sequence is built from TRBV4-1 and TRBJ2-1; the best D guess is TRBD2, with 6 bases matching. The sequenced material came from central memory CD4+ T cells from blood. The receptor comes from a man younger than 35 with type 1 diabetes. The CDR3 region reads CASSQFTRGSTSEQFF. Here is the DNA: TGCGCCAGCAGCCAATTTACCCGGGGGAGTACAAGTGAGCAGTTCTTC.